Following are 10 T cell receptor beta chains from one sample sequenced in a study of T cell responses to AZD1222 COVID-19 vaccine. Generated by immunoSEQ multiplex PCR, the TCRdb table keeps only in-frame clones and is missing some. The sample lists around 260,000 clones; roughly 93% were seen once. The source material was peripheral blood, sampled on day 0 of AZD1222 vaccination. The source is an adult in good health.

This sequence joins TRBV27 and TRBJ2-1; 7 bases are shared with TRBD2. CDR1 and CDR2 from the germline V gene are MNHEY and SMNVEV (reference sequence). The CDR3 is made up of 13 amino acids. V lost 3 bases to trimming and J lost 7 bases; unmatched junction nucleotides: 3. The DNA for the CDR3 is TGTGCCAGCAGTTTGGGGACTACAAATGAGCAGTTCTTC. It codes for CASSLGTTNEQFF.

This chain joins TRBV11-2 and TRBJ2-7; 11 nucleotides align to TRBD2. This CDR3 is 17 amino acids long. The germline V gene encodes CDR1 SGHAT and CDR2 FQNNGV. The V and J ends lost 3 bases and 5 bases, in that order; junction bases with no gene match: 12. The CDR3 DNA reads TGTGCCAGCAGCTTTCTAGGTGGTAGCGGGAGGGTCAACGAGCAGTACTTC. This gives the protein CASSFLGGSGRVNEQYF.

This chain joins TRBV19 and TRBJ2-7, with 8 bases fitting TRBD1. The CDR3 totals 14 residues. Germline V gene data show CDR1 as LNHDA and CDR2 as SQIVND (reference sequence). J was trimmed by 2 bases and V by 6 bases; bases with no gene match: 6. The CDR3 region has the DNA TGTGCCAGTAGGGCTGACAGGGGCCCCTACGAGCAGTACTTC. The encoded protein is CASRADRGPYEQYF.

This clone showed up just once. The rearrangement uses TRBV11-2 and TRBJ2-3, with TRBD2 matching over 10 bases. CDR1 is SGHAT, CDR2 FQNNGV, per germline. Trimming cost V 2 bases and J 2 bases; bases outside gene matches: 13. The CDR3 consists of 19 residues. Here the CDR3 reads CASSLLAGDGFPTTDTQYF. CDR3 nucleotide sequence: TGTGCCAGCAGCTTACTAGCGGGAGATGGGTTTCCCACCACAGATACGCAGTATTTT.

The chain has TRBV5-1 and TRBJ1-3; D is possibly TRBD1 (5 bases). Trimming stripped 2 bases from V and 4 bases from J, with 10 bases between. In germline, CDR1 is SGHRS, CDR2 YFSETQ. The CDR3 length is 14 residues. The CDR3 protein is CASSFEQAGNTIYF. In DNA, the CDR3 is TGCGCCAGCAGCTTTGAACAGGCCGGAAACACCATATATTTT.

This chain joins TRBV29-1 and TRBJ2-1, with D possibly TRBD2 on 5 matching bases. This CDR3 is 14 amino acids long. Trimming pared 4 bases from V and 2 bases from J, leaving 12 bases between. Germline V lookup: CDR1 SQVTM, CDR2 ANQGSEA. The CDR3 coding sequence is TGCAGCGTTGGGCGGGCCCTAACCTACAATGAGCAGTTCTTC. Amino acid sequence: CSVGRALTYNEQFF.

This chain joins TRBV10-3 and TRBJ2-2, with 13 bases aligning to TRBD2. Germline CDR1 ENHRY, CDR2 SYGVKD. The CDR3 contains 16 residues. Trimming cost V 10 bases and J 6 bases; bases outside gene matches: 11. The CDR3 nucleotides are TGTGCCACCTCTTTGTCGACTAGCGGGAGGTCCGGGGAGCTGTTTTTT. It yields the protein CATSLSTSGRSGELFF.

The chain uses TRBV6-2 or TRBV6-3 and TRBJ1-5; D unclear. V gave up 5 bases and J gave up 0 bases, with 11 bases separating them. This CDR3 region has 15 residues. The germline V gene encodes CDR1 MNHEY and CDR2 SVGEGT. CDR3 loop: CASSHKSYSNQPQHF. The CDR3 bases are TGTGCCAGCAGTCACAAGAGCTATAGCAATCAGCCCCAGCATTTT.

As DNA, the CDR3 is TGCGCCAGCAGCTCGAGACAATCAGGGGGAGCGACTGGCTACACCTTC. Translation gives CASSSRQSGGATGYTF. The V and J genes are TRBV5-1 and TRBJ1-2; TRBD1 agrees at 7 bases. V lost 3 bases, J lost 7 bases, and 15 bases stayed unmatched. The germline gives CDR1 SGHRS, CDR2 YFSETQ. The CDR3 is 16 residues long. The complete variable domain, with remaining parts taken from reference TRBV5-1 and TRBJ1-2, reads KAGVTQTPRYLIKTRGQQVTLSCSPISGHRSVSWYQQTPGQGLQFLFEYFSETQRNKGNFPGRFSGRQFSNSRSEMNVSTLELGDSALYLCASSSRQSGGATGYTFGSGTRLTVV.

CDR3 nucleotides: TGTGCAGCAAAGTCCCAGGCGAACACTGAAGCTTTCTTT. As protein: CAAKSQANTEAFF. V is TRBV2 and J is TRBJ1-1, with D unresolved. Germline assignment: CDR1 SNHLY and CDR2 FYNNEI. CDR3 length: 13 residues.